The subject of this entry is one T cell receptor (beta chain). This clone is described as large (0.1 to 1%). Its recognized antigen is unknown. The record has no base qualities; no much larger clone is one base away. These data originate in a study of regulatory and conventional T cells in RAG deficiency (TCRdb year 2017). About the study as a whole: High-throughput TCR beta sequencing was used to compare the repertoire diversity and composition of Treg, conventional CD4+ and CD8+ T cells between RAG-deficient patients and healthy controls.

Several healthy control donors were used as the comparison group for repertoire analyses. CD8+ T cells lacking CD4 were purified from blood before genomic DNA extraction. On the study overall, not on this receptor specifically: Some T-cell subset analyses were not performed for some subjects. Markedly lower Shannon entropy and higher Simpson indices were observed in RAG-deficient patients than in control T-cell subpopulations. Shorter CDR3 lengths were found in all patient T-cell subsets, and >85% Treg-Tconv repertoire overlap at nucleotide and amino acid level was observed in Omenn syndrome patients. Rather than being bona fide Treg cells, the sorted CD25-high CD127-low cells in Omenn syndrome patients may represent peripherally activated cells. In Omenn syndrome and CID/AS patients compared with controls, roughly 97-fold fewer unique TCR beta sequences were detected from Treg cells, versus 9.5 to 10-fold fewer for other subsets.

Including the terminal cysteine and phenylalanine, the CDR3 comprises 14 residues. Only the CDR3 portion is preserved as DNA: 42 bases, with reading frame beginning at the first base. From a lookup of the germline V gene, CDR1 and CDR2 are MDHEN and SYDVKM. V trim: 6 bases; J trim: 8 bases; unmatched bases: 5. Library preparation was by the immunoSEQ multiplex PCR assay. Rearranged TCR beta chain products were amplified from genomic DNA of sorted T-cell subsets and sequenced. The study's processing was this. Shannon entropy and Simpson indices were used to quantify the repertoire diversity of productive TCR beta rearrangements. Clonal expansion was assessed by the summed frequency of the 100 most abundant productive TCR beta clonotypes among total reads. A self-reactivity index based on amino acid usage at CDR3beta positions 6 and 7 was applied to the TRB repertoires. Two-way ANOVA was used for repertoire analyses, and Student t or Mann-Whitney tests were used for flow cytometric analyses. In its TCRdb copy, this immuneACCESS table keeps in-frame sequences only and misses some clones. Where compared with another copy, unresolved V genes explain less than half of these, and the others have no known cause. For V, J and clone size, that table is used; D and trimming come from the DNA. The sample data list 6,000 to 7,500 clones, and roughly 82% of these were observed just once. The top ten clones comprise roughly 13% of the sample.

The same data also went into a second study, on regulatory T cells. The second publication reports: The multiplex PCR used 52 forward TRBV primers and 13 reverse TRBJ primers, with assay-based and computational corrections for amplification bias. Restricted unique TRB V-J pairs and skewed V and J gene usage were observed in patient repertoires, most markedly in regulatory T cells. T-cell receptor beta repertoires of sorted regulatory, conventional CD4+ and CD8+ T cells were compared between CD3G-deficient patients and healthy controls. Ficoll density separation was used to isolate peripheral blood mononuclear cells. CD3+ CD8+ CD4- T cells were isolated using a FACSAria cell sorter. Within the immunoSEQ assay, multiplex PCR amplified rearranged TRB loci from genomic DNA. TRB amplicons were sequenced on an Illumina HiSeq platform. Raw sequences were error-filtered and aligned to reference gene sequences by custom algorithms and were subsequently analyzed with the immunoSEQ online tools. Frequencies of productive and nonproductive TRB rearrangements were assessed among unique sequences as well as among total sequences. Groups were compared by t tests, Mann-Whitney tests or two-way ANOVA performed in Prism software.

Sequencing input: CD8+ T cells sorted from blood. This receptor was taken from a human donor in good health. This chain joins TRBV28 to TRBJ1-4; 11 nucleotides in the junction match TRBD1. The CDR3 protein is CASRIGTGGEKLFF. The DNA reads TGTGCCAGCAGGATTGGGACAGGGGGGGAAAAACTGTTTTTT.